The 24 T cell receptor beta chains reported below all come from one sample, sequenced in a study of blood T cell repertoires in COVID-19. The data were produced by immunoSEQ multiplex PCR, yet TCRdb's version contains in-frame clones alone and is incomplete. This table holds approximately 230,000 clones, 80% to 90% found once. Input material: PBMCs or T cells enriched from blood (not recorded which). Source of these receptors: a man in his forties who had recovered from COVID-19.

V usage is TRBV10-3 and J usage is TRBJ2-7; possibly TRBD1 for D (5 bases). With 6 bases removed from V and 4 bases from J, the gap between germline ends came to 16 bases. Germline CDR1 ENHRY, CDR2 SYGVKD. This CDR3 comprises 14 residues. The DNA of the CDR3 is TGTGCCATCAGACTACAGGATTCTCAATACGAGCAGTACTTC. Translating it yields CAIRLQDSQYEQYF.

CDR3 region: CASSYTPTGGPYGYTF. CDR3 nucleotide sequence: TGTGCCAGCAGTTACACCCCGACAGGGGGCCCCTATGGCTACACCTTC. The chain has TRBV6-5 and TRBJ1-2; 10 nucleotides align to TRBD1. The CDR3 runs to 16 residues. CDR1 is MNHEY, CDR2 SVGAGI, per germline. With 2 bases clipped from V and 4 bases from J, the junction kept 7 bases outside the gene matches.

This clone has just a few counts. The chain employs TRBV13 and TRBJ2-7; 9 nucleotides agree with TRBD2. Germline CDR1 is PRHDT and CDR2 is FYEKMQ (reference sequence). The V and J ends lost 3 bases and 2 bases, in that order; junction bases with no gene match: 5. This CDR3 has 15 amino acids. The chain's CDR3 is CASSFQRGGAYEQYF. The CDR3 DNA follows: TGTGCCAGCAGCTTTCAGCGCGGGGGGGCCTACGAGCAGTACTTC. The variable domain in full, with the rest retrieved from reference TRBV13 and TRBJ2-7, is AAGVIQSPRHLIKEKRETATLKCYPIPRHDTVYWYQQGPGQDPQFLISFYEKMQSDKGSIPDRFSAQQFSDYHSELNMSSLELGDSALYFCASSFQRGGAYEQYFGPGTRLTVT.

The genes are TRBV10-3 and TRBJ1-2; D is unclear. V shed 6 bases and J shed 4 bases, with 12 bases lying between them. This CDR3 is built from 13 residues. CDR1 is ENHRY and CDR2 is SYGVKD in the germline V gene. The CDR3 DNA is TGTGCCATCAGGACACAAGAGATCTATGGCTACACCTTC. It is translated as CAIRTQEIYGYTF.

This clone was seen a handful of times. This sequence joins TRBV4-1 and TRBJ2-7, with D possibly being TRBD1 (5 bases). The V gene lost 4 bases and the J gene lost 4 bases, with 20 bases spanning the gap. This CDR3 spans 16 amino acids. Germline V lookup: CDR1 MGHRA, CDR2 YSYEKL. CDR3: CASSPLSGQVAYEQYF. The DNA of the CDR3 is TGCGCCAGCAGCCCACTCTCAGGGCAAGTCGCTTACGAGCAGTACTTC.

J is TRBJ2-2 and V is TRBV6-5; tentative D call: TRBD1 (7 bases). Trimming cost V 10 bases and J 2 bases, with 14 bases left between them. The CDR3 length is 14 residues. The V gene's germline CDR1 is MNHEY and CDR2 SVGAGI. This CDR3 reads CATQGGVNTGELFF. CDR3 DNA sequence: TGTGCCACTCAGGGGGGCGTCAACACCGGGGAGCTGTTTTTT.

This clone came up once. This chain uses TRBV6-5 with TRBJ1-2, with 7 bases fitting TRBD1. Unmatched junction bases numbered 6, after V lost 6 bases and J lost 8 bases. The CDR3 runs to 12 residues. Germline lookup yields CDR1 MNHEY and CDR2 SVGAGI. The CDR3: CASSARGRGYTF. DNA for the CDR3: TGTGCCAGCAGCGCAAGGGGGCGAGGCTACACCTTC.

CDR3 nucleotide sequence: TGTGCCAGCAGTGAAGAGGGGACAGGGCTTAACTATGGCTACACCTTC. Residues: CASSEEGTGLNYGYTF. J is TRBJ1-2 and V is TRBV2; TRBD1 agrees at 9 bases. The V and J ends lost 1 base and 1 base, in that order; junction bases with no gene match: 4. From germline, CDR1 is SNHLY and CDR2 FYNNEI. CDR3 length: 16 residues.

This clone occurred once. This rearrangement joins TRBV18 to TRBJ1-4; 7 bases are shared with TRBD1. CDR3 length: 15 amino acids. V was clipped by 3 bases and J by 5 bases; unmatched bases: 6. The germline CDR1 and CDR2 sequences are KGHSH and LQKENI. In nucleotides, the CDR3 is TGTGCCAGCTCACCGGGGGACAGCAGAAATGAAAAACTGTTTTTT. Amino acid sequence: CASSPGDSRNEKLFF.

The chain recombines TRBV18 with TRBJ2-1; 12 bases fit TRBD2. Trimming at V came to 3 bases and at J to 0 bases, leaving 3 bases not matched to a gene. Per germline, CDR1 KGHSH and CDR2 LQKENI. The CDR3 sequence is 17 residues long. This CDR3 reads CASSPLAGGSSYNEQFF. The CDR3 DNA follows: TGTGCCAGCTCACCGCTAGCGGGGGGGAGCTCCTACAATGAGCAGTTCTTC. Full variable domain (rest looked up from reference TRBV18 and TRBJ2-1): NAGVMQNPRHLVRRRGQEARLRCSPMKGHSHVYWYRQLPEEGLKFMVYLQKENIIDESGMPKERFSAEFPKEGPSILRIQQVVRGDSAAYFCASSPLAGGSSYNEQFFGPGTRLTVL.

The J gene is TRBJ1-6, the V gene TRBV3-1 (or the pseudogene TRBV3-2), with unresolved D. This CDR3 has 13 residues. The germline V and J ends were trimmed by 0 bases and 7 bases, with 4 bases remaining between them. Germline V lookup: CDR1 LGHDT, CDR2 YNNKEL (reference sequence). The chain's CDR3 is CASSQDVNSPLHF. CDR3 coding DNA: TGTGCCAGCAGCCAAGACGTAAATTCACCCCTCCACTTT.

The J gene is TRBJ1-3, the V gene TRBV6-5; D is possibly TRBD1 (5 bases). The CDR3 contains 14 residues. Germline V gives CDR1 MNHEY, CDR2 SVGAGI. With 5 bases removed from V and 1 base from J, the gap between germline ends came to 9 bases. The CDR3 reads CASSPQGSGNTIYF. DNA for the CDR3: TGTGCCAGCAGTCCCCAGGGATCTGGAAACACCATATATTTT.

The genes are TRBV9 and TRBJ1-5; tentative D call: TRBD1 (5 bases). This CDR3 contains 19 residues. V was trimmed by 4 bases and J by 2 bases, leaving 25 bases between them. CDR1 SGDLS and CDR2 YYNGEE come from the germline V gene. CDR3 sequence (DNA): TGTGCCAGCAGCCTTACCTCAGGGAAGGTTCAGAAGGGCAATCAGCCCCAGCATTTT. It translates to CASSLTSGKVQKGNQPQHF.

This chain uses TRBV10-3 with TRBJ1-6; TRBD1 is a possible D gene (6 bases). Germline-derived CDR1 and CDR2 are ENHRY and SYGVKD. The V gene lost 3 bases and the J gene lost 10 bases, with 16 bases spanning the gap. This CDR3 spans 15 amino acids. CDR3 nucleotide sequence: TGTGCCATCAGTGAACAGGGCAGATCAGGATCACCCCTCCACTTT. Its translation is CAISEQGRSGSPLHF.

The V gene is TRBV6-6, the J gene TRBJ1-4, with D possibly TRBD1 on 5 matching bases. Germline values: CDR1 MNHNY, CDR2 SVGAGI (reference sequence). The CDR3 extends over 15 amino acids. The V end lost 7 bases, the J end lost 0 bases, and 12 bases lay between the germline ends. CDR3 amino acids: CASTDRGATNEKLFF. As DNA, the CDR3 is TGTGCCAGCACCGACAGAGGTGCAACTAATGAAAAACTGTTTTTT.

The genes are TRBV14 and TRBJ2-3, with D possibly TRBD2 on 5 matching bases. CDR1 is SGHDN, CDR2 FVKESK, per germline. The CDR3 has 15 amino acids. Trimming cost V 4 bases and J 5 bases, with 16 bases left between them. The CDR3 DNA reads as TGTGCCAGCAGCCCGGACTCCTGGTTGGGAGATACGCAGTATTTT. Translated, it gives CASSPDSWLGDTQYF.

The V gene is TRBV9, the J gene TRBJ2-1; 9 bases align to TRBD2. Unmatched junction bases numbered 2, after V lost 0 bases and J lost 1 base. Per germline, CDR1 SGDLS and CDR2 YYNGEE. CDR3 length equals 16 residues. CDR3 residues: CASSVGGRASYNEQFF. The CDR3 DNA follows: TGTGCCAGCAGCGTAGGCGGGAGGGCATCCTACAATGAGCAGTTCTTC.

CDR3 protein: CASSATGLWNQPQHF. CDR3 nucleotides: TGTGCCAGCAGCGCGACGGGGTTATGGAATCAGCCCCAGCATTTT. This rearrangement joins TRBV9 to TRBJ1-5; no firm D call. CDR3 length: 15 residues. V gave up 3 bases and J gave up 4 bases, with 14 bases separating them. Germline lookup yields CDR1 SGDLS and CDR2 YYNGEE.

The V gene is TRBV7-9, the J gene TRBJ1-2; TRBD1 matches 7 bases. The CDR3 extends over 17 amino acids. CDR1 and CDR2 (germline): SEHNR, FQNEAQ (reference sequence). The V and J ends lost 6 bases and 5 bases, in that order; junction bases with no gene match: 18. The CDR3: CASSRGTTTQGDYGYTF. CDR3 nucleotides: TGTGCCAGCAGTCGGGGGACCACCACCCAGGGGGATTATGGCTACACCTTC. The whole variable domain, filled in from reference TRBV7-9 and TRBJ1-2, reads DTGVSQNPRHKITKRGQNVTFRCDPISEHNRLYWYRQTLGQGPEFLTYFQNEAQLEKSRLLSDRFSAERPKGSFSTLEIQRTEQGDSAMYLCASSRGTTTQGDYGYTFGSGTRLTVV.

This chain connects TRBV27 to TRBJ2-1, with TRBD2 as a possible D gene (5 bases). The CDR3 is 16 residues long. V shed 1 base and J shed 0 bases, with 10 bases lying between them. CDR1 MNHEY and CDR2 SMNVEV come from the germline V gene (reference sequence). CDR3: CASSLWTGSSYNEQFF. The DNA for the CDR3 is TGTGCCAGCAGTTTATGGACGGGGAGCTCCTACAATGAGCAGTTCTTC.

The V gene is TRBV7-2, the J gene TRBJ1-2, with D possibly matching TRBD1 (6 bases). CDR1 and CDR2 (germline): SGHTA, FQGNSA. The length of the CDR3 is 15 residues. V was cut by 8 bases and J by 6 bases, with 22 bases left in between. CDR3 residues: CASCPPNRALDGYTF. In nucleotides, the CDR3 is TGTGCCAGCTGCCCCCCTAACAGGGCCCTGGATGGCTACACCTTC.

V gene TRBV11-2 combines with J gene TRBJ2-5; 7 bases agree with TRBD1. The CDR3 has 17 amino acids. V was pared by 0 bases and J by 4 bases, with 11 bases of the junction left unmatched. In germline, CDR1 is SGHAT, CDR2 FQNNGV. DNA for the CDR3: TGTGCCAGCAGCTTAGATCCAACAGGGGCCCGTTTAGAGACCCAGTACTTC. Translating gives CASSLDPTGARLETQYF. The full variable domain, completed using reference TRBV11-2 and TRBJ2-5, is EAGVAQSPRYKIIEKRQSVAFWCNPISGHATLYWYQQILGQGPKLLIQFQNNGVVDDSQLPKDRFSAERLKGVDSTLKIQPAKLEDSAVYLCASSLDPTGARLETQYFGPGTRLLVL.

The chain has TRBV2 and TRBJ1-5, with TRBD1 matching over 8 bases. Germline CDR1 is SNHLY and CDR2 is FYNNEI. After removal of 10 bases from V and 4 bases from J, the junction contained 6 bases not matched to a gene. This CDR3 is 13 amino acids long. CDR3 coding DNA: TGTGCCAAAGGACAGGGCCGGAATCAGCCCCAGCATTTT. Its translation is CAKGQGRNQPQHF.

The CDR3 coding sequence is TGCGCCAGCAGCCCCGGACACAACATGAACACTGAAGCTTTCTTT. Amino acid sequence: CASSPGHNMNTEAFF. This chain links TRBV5-1 with TRBJ1-1, with TRBD1 as a possible D gene (5 bases). The CDR3 spans 15 residues. Between the trimmed V and J ends, which lost 4 bases and 0 bases, there was a span of 13 bases. The V gene's germline CDR1 is SGHRS and CDR2 YFSETQ.